Shown below are 4 T cell receptor beta chains from a single sample sequenced in a study of blood T cell repertoires in COVID-19. Clones were sequenced by immunoSEQ multiplex PCR, and TCRdb holds only the in-frame ones, with some missing. The sample yields about 87,000 clones, 85% to 90% seen once. The specimen sequenced was peripheral blood. The source is a man in his forties with acute or convalescent COVID-19.

In this sample, this clone turned up a few times. The rearrangement links TRBV6-5 to TRBJ2-3; D is possibly TRBD2 (6 bases). The CDR3 totals 14 residues. Germline lookup yields CDR1 MNHEY and CDR2 SVGAGI. The V and J ends lost 10 bases and 2 bases respectively, with 16 bases between them. The CDR3 nucleotides are TGTGCCACCTCGGGACTTCCTAACACAGATACGCAGTATTTT. It translates to CATSGLPNTDTQYF.

V and J are TRBV9 and TRBJ2-4, with 7 bases matching TRBD1. The CDR3 loop spans 17 amino acids. The germline gives CDR1 SGDLS, CDR2 YYNGEE. Trimming at V came to 0 bases and at J to 8 bases, leaving 14 bases not matched to a gene. In DNA, the CDR3 is TGTGCCAGCAGCGTAGCCGTGGGGGACAGAGAAGAGGACATTCAGTACTTC. It codes for CASSVAVGDREEDIQYF.

This clone was seen once. The rearrangement joins TRBV25-1 to TRBJ1-1, with D hard to call. Looked up from germline, CDR1 is MGHDK and CDR2 is SYGVNS. The CDR3 is 13 residues long. Trimming took 9 bases from V and 4 from J, leaving 15 bases between them. In DNA, the CDR3 is TGTGCCAGTGCCCGAGTTCCTGGCACTGAAGCTTTCTTT. It encodes CASARVPGTEAFF.

This rearrangement joins TRBV6-5 to TRBJ1-1; D unresolved. Trimming took off 5 bases at V and 4 bases at J, with 14 bases between the two ends. The CDR3 loop spans 14 amino acids. Germline-derived CDR1 and CDR2 are MNHEY and SVGAGI. The CDR3 region has the DNA TGTGCCAGCAGTAGGTCTTCGGCGGGCACTGAAGCTTTCTTT. Translation gives CASSRSSAGTEAFF.